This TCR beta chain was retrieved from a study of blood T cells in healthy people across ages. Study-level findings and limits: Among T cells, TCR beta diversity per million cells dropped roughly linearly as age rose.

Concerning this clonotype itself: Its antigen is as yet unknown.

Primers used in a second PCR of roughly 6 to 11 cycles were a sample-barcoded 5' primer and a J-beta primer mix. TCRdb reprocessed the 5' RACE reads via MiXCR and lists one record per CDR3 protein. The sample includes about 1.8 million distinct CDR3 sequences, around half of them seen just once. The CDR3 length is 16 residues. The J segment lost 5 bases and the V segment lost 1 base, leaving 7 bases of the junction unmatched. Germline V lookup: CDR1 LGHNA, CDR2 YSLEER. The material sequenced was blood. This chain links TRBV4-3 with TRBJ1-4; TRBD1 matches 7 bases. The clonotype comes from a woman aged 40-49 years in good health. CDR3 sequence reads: CASSQVRGTSNEKLFF. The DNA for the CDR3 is TGCGCCAGCAGCCAAGTCAGGGGGACCTCAAATGAAAAACTGTTTTTT.